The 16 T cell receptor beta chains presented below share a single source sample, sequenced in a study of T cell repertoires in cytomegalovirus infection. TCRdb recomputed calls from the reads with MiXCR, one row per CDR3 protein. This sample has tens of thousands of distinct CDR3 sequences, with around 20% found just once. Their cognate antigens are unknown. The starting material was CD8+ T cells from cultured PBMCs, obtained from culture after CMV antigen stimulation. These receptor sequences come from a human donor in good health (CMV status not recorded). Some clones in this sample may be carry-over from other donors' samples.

The CDR3 coding sequence is TGTGCCAGCAGCTACCGTACAGTGGGGGCGATCTACGAGCAGTACTTC. This translates into CASSYRTVGAIYEQYF. The gene calls are TRBV7-2 and TRBJ2-7, with a weak D call TRBD1 (6 bases). The CDR3 has 16 residues. Germline V gene sequence: CDR1 SGHTA, CDR2 FQGNSA. Trimming shortened V by 4 bases and J by 3 bases, and 19 bases separated the two germline ends. Together with reference TRBV7-2 and TRBJ2-7, the CDR3 gives the full variable domain: GAGVSQSPSNKVTEKGKDVELRCDPISGHTALYWYRQSLGQGLEFLIYFQGNSAPDKSGLPSDRFSAERTGGSVSTLTIQRTQQEDSAVYLCASSYRTVGAIYEQYFGPGTRLTVT.

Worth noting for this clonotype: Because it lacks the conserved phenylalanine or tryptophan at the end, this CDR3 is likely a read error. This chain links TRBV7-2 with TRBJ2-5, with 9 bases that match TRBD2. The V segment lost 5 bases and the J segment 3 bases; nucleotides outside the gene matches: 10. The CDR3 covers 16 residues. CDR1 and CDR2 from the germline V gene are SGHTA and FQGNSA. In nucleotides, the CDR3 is TGTGCCAGCAGCCGCGCAAGGGCTAGCGGGAAAGAGACCCAGTACTTG. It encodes CASSRARASGKETQYL.

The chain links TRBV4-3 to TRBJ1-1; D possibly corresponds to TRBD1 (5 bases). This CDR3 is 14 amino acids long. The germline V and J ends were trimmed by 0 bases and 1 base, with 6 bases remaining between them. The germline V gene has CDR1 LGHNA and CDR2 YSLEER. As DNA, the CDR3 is TGCGCCAGCAGCCAAGACGGGGGGAACACTGAAGCTTTCTTT. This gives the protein CASSQDGGNTEAFF.

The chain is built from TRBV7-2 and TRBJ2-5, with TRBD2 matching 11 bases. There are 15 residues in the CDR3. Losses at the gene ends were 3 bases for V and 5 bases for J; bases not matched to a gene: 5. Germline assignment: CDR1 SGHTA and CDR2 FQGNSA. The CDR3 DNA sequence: TGTGCCAGCAGCTTTACTAGCGGGAGCGCGGAGACCCAGTACTTC. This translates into CASSFTSGSAETQYF.

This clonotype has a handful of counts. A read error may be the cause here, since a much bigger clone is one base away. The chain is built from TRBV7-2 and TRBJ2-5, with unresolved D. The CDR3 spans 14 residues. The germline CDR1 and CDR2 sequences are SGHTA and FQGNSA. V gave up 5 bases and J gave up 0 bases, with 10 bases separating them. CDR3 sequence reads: CASSHPLHQETQYF. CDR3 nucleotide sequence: TGTGCCAGCAGCCACCCTCTGCACCAAGAGACCCAGTACTTC. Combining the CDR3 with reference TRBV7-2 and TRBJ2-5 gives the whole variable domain GAGVSQSPSNKVTEKGKDVELRCDPISGHTALYWYRQSLGQGLEFLIYFQGNSAPDKSGLPSDRFSAERTGGSVSTLTIQRTQQEDSAVYLCASSHPLHQETQYFGPGTRLLVL.

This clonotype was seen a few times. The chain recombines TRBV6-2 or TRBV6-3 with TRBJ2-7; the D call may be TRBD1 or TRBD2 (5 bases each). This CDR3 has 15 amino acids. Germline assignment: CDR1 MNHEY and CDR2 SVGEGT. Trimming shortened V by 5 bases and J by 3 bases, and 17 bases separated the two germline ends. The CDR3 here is CASSRPRETGYEQYF. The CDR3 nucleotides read TGTGCCAGCAGTCGACCCAGGGAGACCGGCTACGAGCAGTACTTC.

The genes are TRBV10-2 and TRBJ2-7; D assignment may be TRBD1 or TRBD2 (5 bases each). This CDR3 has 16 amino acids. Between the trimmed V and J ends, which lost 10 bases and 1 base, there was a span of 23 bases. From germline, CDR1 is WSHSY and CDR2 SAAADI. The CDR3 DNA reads TGCGCCACCGCTTCTCAATCGGGGACCCGATCCTACGAGCAGTACTTC. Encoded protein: CATASQSGTRSYEQYF.

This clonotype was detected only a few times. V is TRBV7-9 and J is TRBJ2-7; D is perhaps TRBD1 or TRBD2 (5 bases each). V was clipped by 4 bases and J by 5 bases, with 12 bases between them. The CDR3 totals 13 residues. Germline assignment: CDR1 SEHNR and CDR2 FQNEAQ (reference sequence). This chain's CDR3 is CASSYSVGDEQYF. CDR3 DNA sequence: TGTGCCAGCAGCTATTCCGTGGGGGACGAGCAGTACTTC. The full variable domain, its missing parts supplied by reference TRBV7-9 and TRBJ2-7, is DTGVSQNPRHKITKRGQNVTFRCDPISEHNRLYWYRQTLGQGPEFLTYFQNEAQLEKSRLLSDRFSAERPKGSFSTLEIQRTEQGDSAMYLCASSYSVGDEQYFGPGTRLTVT.

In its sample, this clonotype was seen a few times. CDR3 sequence: CASSRLTGTNEKLFF. The CDR3 DNA sequence: TGTGCCAGCAGCAGACTGACAGGCACTAATGAAAAACTGTTTTTT. The chain has TRBV6-6 and TRBJ1-4, with a tentative D call TRBD1 (6 bases). The CDR3 contains 15 residues. With 6 bases removed from V and 2 bases from J, the gap between germline ends came to 13 bases. From germline, CDR1 is MNHNY and CDR2 SVGAGI (reference sequence).

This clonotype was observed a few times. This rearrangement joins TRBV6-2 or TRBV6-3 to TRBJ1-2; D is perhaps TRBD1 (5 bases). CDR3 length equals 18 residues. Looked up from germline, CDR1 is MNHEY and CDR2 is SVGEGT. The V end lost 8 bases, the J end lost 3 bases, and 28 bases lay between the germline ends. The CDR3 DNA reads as TGTGCCAGCGCGTCTATGCTACTCACAGGTTCCCCTGACTATGGCTACACCTTC. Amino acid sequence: CASASMLLTGSPDYGYTF.

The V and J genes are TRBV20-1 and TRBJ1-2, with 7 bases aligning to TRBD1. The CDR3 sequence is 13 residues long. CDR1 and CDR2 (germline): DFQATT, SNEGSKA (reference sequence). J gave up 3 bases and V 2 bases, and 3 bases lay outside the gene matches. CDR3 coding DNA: TGCAGTGCTAGAAGGGACAGTCACTATGGCTACACCTTC. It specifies CSARRDSHYGYTF.

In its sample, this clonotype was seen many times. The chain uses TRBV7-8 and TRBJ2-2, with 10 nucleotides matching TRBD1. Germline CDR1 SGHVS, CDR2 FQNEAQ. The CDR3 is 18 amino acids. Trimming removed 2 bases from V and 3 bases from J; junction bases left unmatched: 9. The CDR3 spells CASSLRTGGRVDTGELFF. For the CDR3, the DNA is TGTGCCAGCAGCTTAAGGACAGGGGGTAGAGTGGACACCGGGGAGCTGTTTTTT.

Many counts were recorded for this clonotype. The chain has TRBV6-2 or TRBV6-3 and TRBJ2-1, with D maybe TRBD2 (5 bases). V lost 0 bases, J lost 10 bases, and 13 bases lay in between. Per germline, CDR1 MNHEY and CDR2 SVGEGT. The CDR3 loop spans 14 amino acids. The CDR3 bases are TGTGCCAGCAGTTACTCCTCACTAGTTCCCGAGCAGTTCTTC. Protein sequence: CASSYSSLVPEQFF.

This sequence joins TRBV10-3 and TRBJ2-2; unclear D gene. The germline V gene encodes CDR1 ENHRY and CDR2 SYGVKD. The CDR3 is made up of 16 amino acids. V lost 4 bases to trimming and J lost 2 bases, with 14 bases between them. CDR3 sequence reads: CAISAREGPNTGELFF. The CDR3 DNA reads TGTGCCATCAGTGCTCGTGAAGGGCCCAACACCGGGGAGCTGTTTTTT.

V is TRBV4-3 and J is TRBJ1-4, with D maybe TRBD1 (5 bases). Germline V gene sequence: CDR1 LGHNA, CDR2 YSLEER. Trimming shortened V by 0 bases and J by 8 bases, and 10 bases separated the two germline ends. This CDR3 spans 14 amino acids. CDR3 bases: TGCGCCAGCAGCCAAGACAGGGTTAGGGAAAAACTGTTTTTT. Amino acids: CASSQDRVREKLFF.

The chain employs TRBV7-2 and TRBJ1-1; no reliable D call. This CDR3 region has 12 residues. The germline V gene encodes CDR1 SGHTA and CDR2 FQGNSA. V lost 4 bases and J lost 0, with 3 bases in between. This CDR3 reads CASSWVNTEAFF. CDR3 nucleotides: TGTGCCAGCAGCTGGGTGAACACTGAAGCTTTCTTT. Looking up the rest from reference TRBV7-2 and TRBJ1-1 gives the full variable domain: GAGVSQSPSNKVTEKGKDVELRCDPISGHTALYWYRQSLGQGLEFLIYFQGNSAPDKSGLPSDRFSAERTGGSVSTLTIQRTQQEDSAVYLCASSWVNTEAFFGQGTRLTVV.